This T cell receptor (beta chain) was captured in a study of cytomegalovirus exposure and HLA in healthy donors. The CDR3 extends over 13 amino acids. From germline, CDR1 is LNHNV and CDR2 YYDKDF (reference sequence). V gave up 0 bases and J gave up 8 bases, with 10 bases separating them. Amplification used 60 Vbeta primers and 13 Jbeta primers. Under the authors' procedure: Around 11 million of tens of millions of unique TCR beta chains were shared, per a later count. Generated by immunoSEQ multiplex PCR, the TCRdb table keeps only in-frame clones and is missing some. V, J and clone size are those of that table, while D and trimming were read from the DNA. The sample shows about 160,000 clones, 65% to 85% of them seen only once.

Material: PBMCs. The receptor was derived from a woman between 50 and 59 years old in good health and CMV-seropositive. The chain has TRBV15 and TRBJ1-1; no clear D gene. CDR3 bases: TGTGCCACCAGCAGAGATTTCCGGTCGGAAGCTTTCTTT. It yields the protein CATSRDFRSEAFF.